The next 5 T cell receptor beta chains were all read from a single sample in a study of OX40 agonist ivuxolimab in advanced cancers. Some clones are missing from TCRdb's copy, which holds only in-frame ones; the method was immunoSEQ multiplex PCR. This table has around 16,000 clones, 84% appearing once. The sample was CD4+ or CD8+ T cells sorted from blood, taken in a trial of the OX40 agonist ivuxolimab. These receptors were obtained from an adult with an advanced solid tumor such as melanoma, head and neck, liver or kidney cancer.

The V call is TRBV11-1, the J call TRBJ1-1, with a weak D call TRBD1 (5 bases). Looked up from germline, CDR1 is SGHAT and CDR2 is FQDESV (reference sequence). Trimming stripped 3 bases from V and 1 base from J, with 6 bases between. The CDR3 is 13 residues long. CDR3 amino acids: CASSLQGNTEAFF. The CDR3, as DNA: TGTGCCAGCAGCTTGCAGGGGAACACTGAAGCTTTCTTT.

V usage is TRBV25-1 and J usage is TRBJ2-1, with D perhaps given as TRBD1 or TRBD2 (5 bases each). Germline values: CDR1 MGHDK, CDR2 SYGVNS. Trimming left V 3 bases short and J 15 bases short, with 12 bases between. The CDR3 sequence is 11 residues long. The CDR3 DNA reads TGTGCCAGCAGTGAGGGGACCACCCGGTTCTTC. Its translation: CASSEGTTRFF.

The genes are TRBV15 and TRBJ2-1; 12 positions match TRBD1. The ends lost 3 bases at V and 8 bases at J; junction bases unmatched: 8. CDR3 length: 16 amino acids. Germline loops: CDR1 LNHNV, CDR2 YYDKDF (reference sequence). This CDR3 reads CATSSTGTGGGDEQFF. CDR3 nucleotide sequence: TGTGCCACCAGCAGTACCGGGACAGGGGGCGGAGATGAGCAGTTCTTC.

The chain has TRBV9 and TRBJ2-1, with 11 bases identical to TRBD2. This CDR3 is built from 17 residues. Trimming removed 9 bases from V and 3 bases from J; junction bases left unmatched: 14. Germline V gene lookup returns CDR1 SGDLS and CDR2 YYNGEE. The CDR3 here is CATPGGVAGGIYNEQFF. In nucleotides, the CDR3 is TGTGCCACCCCCGGCGGGGTAGCGGGGGGGATCTACAATGAGCAGTTCTTC.

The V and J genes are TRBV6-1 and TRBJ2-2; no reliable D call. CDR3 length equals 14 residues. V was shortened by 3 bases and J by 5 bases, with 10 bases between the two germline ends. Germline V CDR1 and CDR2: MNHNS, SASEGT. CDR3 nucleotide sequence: TGTGCCAGCAGTGAGGGGTTCAGGACCGGGGAGCTGTTTTTT. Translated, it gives CASSEGFRTGELFF.